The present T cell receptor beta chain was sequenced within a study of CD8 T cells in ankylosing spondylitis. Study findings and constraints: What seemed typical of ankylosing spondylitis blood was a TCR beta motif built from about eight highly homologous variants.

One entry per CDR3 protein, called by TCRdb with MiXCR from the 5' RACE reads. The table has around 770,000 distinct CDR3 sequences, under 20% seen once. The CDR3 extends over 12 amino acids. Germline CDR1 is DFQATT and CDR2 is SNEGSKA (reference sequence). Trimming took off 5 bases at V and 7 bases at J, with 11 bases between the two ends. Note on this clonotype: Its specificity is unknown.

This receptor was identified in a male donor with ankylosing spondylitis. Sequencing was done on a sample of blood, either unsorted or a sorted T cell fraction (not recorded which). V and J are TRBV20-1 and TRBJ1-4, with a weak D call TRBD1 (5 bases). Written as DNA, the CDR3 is TGCAGTGCTCCCGGACAAGCTGAAAAACTGTTTTTT. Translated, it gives CSAPGQAEKLFF.